These 2 T cell receptor beta chains share one sample of origin, sequenced in a study of blood T cell repertoires in COVID-19. Sequencing used immunoSEQ multiplex PCR; TCRdb keeps in-frame clones, though not all of them. The table has about 49,000 clones, 82% seen once. The sequenced material came from peripheral blood. The receptor set was obtained from a woman aged 55-70 years with acute or convalescent COVID-19.

V usage is TRBV5-6 and J usage is TRBJ1-3; D gene uncertain. Trimming shortened V by 4 bases and J by 4 bases, and 18 bases separated the two germline ends. The CDR3 sequence is 16 residues long. From germline, CDR1 is SGHDT and CDR2 YYEEEE. CDR3: CASSARTYGVGNTIYF. The CDR3 DNA follows: TGTGCCAGCAGCGCGAGGACCTACGGGGTAGGAAACACCATATATTTT.

The rearrangement joins TRBV5-1 to TRBJ2-5; 12 bases agree with TRBD2. V trimming: 1 base; J trimming: 2 bases; junction bases outside the gene matches: 3. The germline V gene encodes CDR1 SGHRS and CDR2 YFSETQ. There are 16 residues in the CDR3. The CDR3 is CASSLTSGGLQETQYF. CDR3 in DNA: TGCGCCAGCAGCTTGACTAGCGGGGGGCTACAAGAGACCCAGTACTTC. Complete variable domain (other parts from reference TRBV5-1 and TRBJ2-5): KAGVTQTPRYLIKTRGQQVTLSCSPISGHRSVSWYQQTPGQGLQFLFEYFSETQRNKGNFPGRFSGRQFSNSRSEMNVSTLELGDSALYLCASSLTSGGLQETQYFGPGTRLLVL.